This passage covers 22 T cell receptor beta chains from one sample sequenced in a study of cytomegalovirus exposure and HLA in healthy donors. The PCR was carried out with 60 Vbeta primers and 13 Jbeta primers. TCRdb keeps only in-frame clones here, not all; method: immunoSEQ multiplex PCR. Among around 140,000 clones listed, 70% to 85% were seen once. The sample consisted of PBMCs. The receptors here all came from a male donor in good health and CMV-seronegative.

The chain has TRBV4-3 and TRBJ2-5, with D unresolved. Matching the DNA end better, TRBJ2-7 makes the J call doubtful. The CDR3 is made up of 13 amino acids. Looked up from germline, CDR1 is LGHNA and CDR2 is YSLEER. The CDR3 region has the DNA TGCGCCAGCAGCCGAACCTCGGTCCACGAGCAGTACTTC. Amino acids: CASSRTSVHEQYF.

The genes are TRBV5-5 and TRBJ1-5, with a weak D call TRBD1 (5 bases). There are 15 residues in the CDR3. Looked up from germline, CDR1 is SGHKS and CDR2 is YYEKEE (reference sequence). Trimming took off 0 bases at V and 1 base at J, with 8 bases between the two ends. The DNA for the CDR3 is TGTGCCAGCAGCTTGGATGGGGCGAGCAATCAGCCCCAGCATTTT. It codes for CASSLDGASNQPQHF.

The chain recombines TRBV9 with TRBJ2-5, with 11 bases fitting TRBD2. Trimming took 4 bases from V and 4 from J; bases not matched to a gene: 9. The CDR3 is 16 amino acids. Germline loops: CDR1 SGDLS, CDR2 YYNGEE. This CDR3 reads CASSFFPLAGVETQYF. In DNA form, the CDR3 reads TGTGCCAGCAGCTTCTTCCCACTAGCGGGAGTAGAGACCCAGTACTTC.

The rearrangement links TRBV6-5 to TRBJ2-1; 7 bases fit TRBD2. Germline V CDR1 and CDR2: MNHEY, SVGAGI. V shed 2 bases, J shed 6 bases, and the junction held 1 base outside the gene matches. The CDR3 runs to 13 residues. DNA of the CDR3: TGTGCCAGCAGTTACGGACTAGGCAATGAGCAGTTCTTC. This gives the protein CASSYGLGNEQFF.

This chain joins TRBV6-6 and TRBJ2-7; TRBD1 is a possible D gene (5 bases). This CDR3 is built from 14 residues. V gave up 5 bases and J gave up 5 bases, with 16 bases separating them. Looked up from germline, CDR1 is MNHNY and CDR2 is SVGAGI (reference sequence). This CDR3 reads CASSPSGLADEQYF. Here the CDR3 DNA reads TGTGCCAGCAGTCCATCAGGGTTGGCCGACGAGCAGTACTTC.

CDR3 protein: CASSLNPTDGYTF. In nucleotides, the CDR3 is TGTGCCAGCTCCCTGAACCCTACAGATGGCTACACCTTC. J is TRBJ1-2 and V is TRBV18; D ambiguous. Per the germline V gene, CDR1 is KGHSH and CDR2 is LQKENI. The CDR3 covers 13 residues. Trimming took off 6 bases at V and 6 bases at J, with 14 bases between the two ends.

This clone was observed once. The chain combines TRBV10-3 with TRBJ2-3; 10 positions agree with TRBD2. J lost 6 bases, V lost 6 bases, and 9 bases had no gene match. There are 15 residues in the CDR3. Germline V gives CDR1 ENHRY, CDR2 SYGVKD. CDR3: CAIRSIAGGSDTQYF. The DNA for the CDR3 is TGTGCCATCAGATCCATAGCGGGAGGTAGCGATACGCAGTATTTT.

This chain joins TRBV9 and TRBJ1-2; no definite D call. Deletions cut 6 bases from V and 2 bases from J, with 8 bases between. CDR1 and CDR2 (germline): SGDLS, YYNGEE. There are 12 residues in the CDR3. The CDR3 spells CASKGGNYGYTF. The CDR3 coding sequence is TGTGCCAGCAAGGGAGGGAACTATGGCTACACCTTC.

V is TRBV11-1 and J is TRBJ2-5; D is ambiguous. Germline-derived CDR1 and CDR2 are SGHAT and FQDESV (reference sequence). The CDR3 has 13 amino acids. With 3 bases removed from V and 3 bases from J, the gap between germline ends came to 8 bases. CDR3 loop: CASSFVAKETQYF. The CDR3 DNA follows: TGTGCCAGCAGCTTCGTCGCTAAAGAGACCCAGTACTTC.

This clone was seen more than once but under ten times. This chain uses TRBV7-9 with TRBJ2-7; tentatively, D is TRBD1 (5 bases). CDR3 length equals 12 residues. Germline V CDR1 and CDR2: SEHNR, FQNEAQ (reference sequence). Trimming pared 6 bases from V and 2 bases from J, leaving 8 bases between. The chain's CDR3 is CASRPGTYEQYF. The CDR3 DNA reads as TGTGCCAGCAGGCCAGGGACCTACGAGCAGTACTTC.

The CDR3 nucleotides read TGTGCCAGCAGACCAGGGGCGGGTCAGCCCCAGCATTTT. It codes for CASRPGAGQPQHF. V is TRBV27 and J is TRBJ1-5; D perhaps matches TRBD1 (6 bases). The CDR3 is made up of 13 amino acids. The V gene lost 6 bases and the J gene lost 6 bases, with 12 bases spanning the gap. Germline V lookup: CDR1 MNHEY, CDR2 SMNVEV (reference sequence).

The chain uses TRBV28 and TRBJ2-7; 9 bases match TRBD2. CDR1 is MDHEN, CDR2 SYDVKM, per germline. The CDR3 is 16 residues long. V was pared by 8 bases and J by 2 bases, with 13 bases of the junction left unmatched. The DNA of the CDR3 is TGTGCCAGCTCTCTCGCGGGAGGGGACCCTACCTACGAGCAGTACTTC. Its translation: CASSLAGGDPTYEQYF.

This sequence joins TRBV30 and TRBJ1-1, with a tentative D call TRBD1 (6 bases). The V end was cut by 3 bases, the J end by 5 bases, with 13 bases between. CDR3 length equals 13 residues. CDR1 is GTSNPN, CDR2 SVGIG, per germline (reference sequence). CDR3 sequence (DNA): TGTGCCTGGAGCGAAGACAGGCGGACTGAAGCTTTCTTT. Encoded protein: CAWSEDRRTEAFF. The whole variable domain, remainder taken from reference TRBV30 and TRBJ1-1, is SQTIHQWPATLVQPVGSPLSLECTVEGTSNPNLYWYRQAAGRGLQLLFYSVGIGQISSEVPQNLSASRPQDRQFILSSKKLLLSDSGFYLCAWSEDRRTEAFFGQGTRLTVV.

The rearrangement joins TRBV27 to TRBJ2-2; 10 bases align to TRBD2. The CDR3 runs to 16 residues. Per the germline V gene, CDR1 is MNHEY and CDR2 is SMNVEV (reference sequence). The J segment lost 5 bases and the V segment lost 5 bases, leaving 8 bases of the junction unmatched. The CDR3 region is CASSPLAGAGTGELFF. The CDR3 DNA reads as TGTGCCAGCAGTCCGCTAGCGGGAGCAGGGACCGGGGAGCTGTTTTTT.

This chain joins TRBV7-9 and TRBJ1-3, with D maybe TRBD1 (5 bases). Germline CDR1 and CDR2: SEHNR and FQNEAQ (reference sequence). V shed 4 bases and J shed 4 bases, with 14 bases lying between them. The CDR3 consists of 15 residues. The CDR3 sequence: CASSSQGGGGNTIYF. CDR3 coding DNA: TGTGCCAGCAGCTCTCAGGGAGGAGGAGGAAACACCATATATTTT. Complete variable domain (other parts from reference TRBV7-9 and TRBJ1-3): DTGVSQNPRHKITKRGQNVTFRCDPISEHNRLYWYRQTLGQGPEFLTYFQNEAQLEKSRLLSDRFSAERPKGSFSTLEIQRTEQGDSAMYLCASSSQGGGGNTIYFGEGSWLTVV.

The V and J genes are TRBV10-3 and TRBJ2-1, with 15 bases fitting TRBD2. CDR1 is ENHRY and CDR2 is SYGVKD in the germline V gene. The V segment lost 10 bases and the J segment 8 bases; nucleotides outside the gene matches: 15. The CDR3 has 17 amino acids. The CDR3 is CATRTSGRDTPTYEQFF. The CDR3 coding sequence is TGTGCCACGCGGACTAGCGGGAGGGACACCCCTACATATGAGCAGTTCTTC.

Comment on this clone: One junction end does not reproduce the germline sequence, and a read error may be involved. The chain employs TRBV7-9 and TRBJ1-2; D unclear. Germline lookup yields CDR1 SEHNR and CDR2 FQNEAQ (reference sequence). The CDR3 extends over 15 amino acids. The CDR3 sequence: CSSSLVSGIKGGYTF. The DNA of the CDR3 is TGTTCCAGCAGCTTAGTGTCCGGGATCAAGGGTGGCTACACCTTC.

This rearrangement joins TRBV7-2 to TRBJ2-7; TRBD1 might be the D (5 bases). CDR1 SGHTA and CDR2 FQGNSA come from the germline V gene. Trimming shortened V by 4 bases and J by 6 bases, and 16 bases separated the two germline ends. The CDR3 totals 14 residues. The CDR3 bases are TGTGCCAGCAGCTCTCGGGCAGGGAAAACCGAGCAGTACTTC. It codes for CASSSRAGKTEQYF.

This clone has a single count. The chain recombines TRBV29-1 with TRBJ1-2, with D perhaps matching TRBD1 (6 bases). Germline V lookup: CDR1 SQVTM, CDR2 ANQGSEA. The CDR3 loop spans 13 amino acids. V lost 5 bases and J 4 bases, leaving 14 bases between the germline ends. The CDR3 loop is CSVLTGRIYGYTF. The CDR3, as DNA: TGCAGCGTTCTGACAGGTCGGATCTATGGCTACACCTTC. The full variable domain, its missing parts supplied by reference TRBV29-1 and TRBJ1-2, is SAVISQKPSRDICQRGTSLTIQCQVDSQVTMMFWYRQQPGQSLTLIATANQGSEATYESGFVIDKFPISRPNLTFSTLTVSNMSPEDSSIYLCSVLTGRIYGYTFGSGTRLTVV.

The chain joins TRBV6-5 to TRBJ2-7; no clear D gene. Germline V gives CDR1 MNHEY, CDR2 SVGAGI. Trimming took 0 bases from V and 5 from J, leaving 8 bases between them. There are 13 residues in the CDR3. The CDR3 DNA is TGTGCCAGCAGTTACTCCGAGAGCAACGAGCAGTACTTC. It codes for CASSYSESNEQYF.

The chain joins TRBV10-3 to TRBJ2-3; the match to TRBD2 covers 9 bases. The V segment lost 3 bases and the J segment 4 bases; nucleotides outside the gene matches: 5. The CDR3 extends over 15 amino acids. Germline V gives CDR1 ENHRY, CDR2 SYGVKD. Written as DNA, the CDR3 is TGTGCCATCAGTGACCAAGCGGGAGGCCCAGATACGCAGTATTTT. It codes for CAISDQAGGPDTQYF.

This clone has a single count. The chain carries TRBV6-8 and TRBJ1-5; D perhaps matches TRBD1 (6 bases). Germline assignment: CDR1 MNHGY and CDR2 SAAAGT. CDR3 size: 12 residues. Trimming took off 10 bases at V and 1 base at J, with 8 bases between the two ends. The CDR3 region has the DNA TGTGCCACAAGGGGGAGCAATCAGCCCCAGCATTTT. Amino acids: CATRGSNQPQHF.